The 25 T cell receptor beta chains listed next were all sequenced from one sample in a study of Ad26.COV2.S vaccination and SARS-CoV-2 variants. The protocol was immunoSEQ multiplex PCR, while the TCRdb copy is restricted to in-frame clones and leaves out a portion. In the table there are under 400,000 clones, around 87% of which are singletons. This sample's treatment: around 19 received Ad26.COV2.S at low or high dose, single or two shots; 5 received placebo; per-sample allocation not given. Samples were taken on day 63 after the first vaccine or placebo injection. This specimen was peripheral blood, taken in a trial of Ad26.COV2.S vaccine versus placebo. The receptors here all came from a person between 18 and 65 years old who received the Ad26.COV2.S COVID-19 vaccine or a placebo.

This clone was observed a few times. The gene calls are TRBV30 and TRBJ1-5; possibly TRBD1 for D (5 bases). The V end lost 4 bases, the J end lost 4 bases, and 14 bases lay between the germline ends. Looked up from germline, CDR1 is GTSNPN and CDR2 is SVGIG (reference sequence). CDR3 length: 14 residues. This chain's CDR3 is CAWTGRGWNQPQHF. Written as DNA, the CDR3 is TGTGCCTGGACCGGAAGGGGCTGGAATCAGCCCCAGCATTTT. Variable domain in full (rest from reference TRBV30 and TRBJ1-5): SQTIHQWPATLVQPVGSPLSLECTVEGTSNPNLYWYRQAAGRGLQLLFYSVGIGQISSEVPQNLSASRPQDRQFILSSKKLLLSDSGFYLCAWTGRGWNQPQHFGDGTRLSIL.

The chain links TRBV19 to TRBJ1-1; D unclear. V was trimmed by 7 bases and J by 0 bases, leaving 6 bases between them. CDR3 length: 12 residues. Germline-derived CDR1 and CDR2 are LNHDA and SQIVND (reference sequence). Here the CDR3 reads CASMTLNTEAFF. DNA for the CDR3: TGTGCCAGTATGACCCTGAACACTGAAGCTTTCTTT.

The rearrangement links TRBV6-5 to TRBJ2-5; D may be TRBD1 or TRBD2 (6 bases each). Germline V CDR1 and CDR2: MNHEY, SVGAGI. This CDR3 contains 14 residues. V lost 7 bases, J lost 5 bases, and 17 bases lay in between. The CDR3 DNA reads TGTGCCAGCATCCGGAGGGGGTTTGGGGAGACCCAGTACTTC. Its translation is CASIRRGFGETQYF.

As concerns this clone: The identical CDR3 is also encoded by other nucleotide sequences in the sample. J is TRBJ1-2 and V is TRBV6-5; TRBD1 aligns across 7 bases. The J segment lost 0 bases and the V segment lost 0 bases, leaving 1 base of the junction unmatched. The CDR3 runs 15 residues. Germline V gene sequence: CDR1 MNHEY, CDR2 SVGAGI. The CDR3 DNA reads as TGTGCCAGCAGTTACTCTGGGACAGCTAACTATGGCTACACCTTC. It is translated as CASSYSGTANYGYTF.

The rearrangement uses TRBV11-3 and TRBJ1-1; no reliable D call. The CDR3 runs 14 residues. The germline CDR1 and CDR2 sequences are SGHNT and YENEEA. Trimming took 4 bases from V and 0 from J, leaving 9 bases between them. CDR3 nucleotide sequence: TGTGCCAGCAGCTCCCAAGGCGTGAACACTGAAGCTTTCTTT. The encoded protein is CASSSQGVNTEAFF.

This clone came up once. The V gene is TRBV30, the J gene TRBJ1-3; D not certain. The CDR3 contains 14 residues. Trimming removed 3 bases at V and 5 bases at J, with 14 bases between. CDR1 and CDR2 (germline): GTSNPN, SVGIG (reference sequence). The CDR3 DNA is TGTGCCTGGAGCTACCCTCCCCGTAGAAACACCATATATTTT. Translating it yields CAWSYPPRRNTIYF.

The rearrangement uses TRBV18 and TRBJ1-2; D is unclear. The germline CDR1 and CDR2 sequences are KGHSH and LQKENI. V lost 2 bases and J lost 6, with 10 bases in between. The CDR3 runs 13 residues. The CDR3 here is CASSPGEGHGYTF. CDR3 DNA sequence: TGTGCCAGCTCACCAGGGGAAGGGCATGGCTACACCTTC. The complete variable domain, with remaining parts taken from reference TRBV18 and TRBJ1-2, reads NAGVMQNPRHLVRRRGQEARLRCSPMKGHSHVYWYRQLPEEGLKFMVYLQKENIIDESGMPKERFSAEFPKEGPSILRIQQVVRGDSAAYFCASSPGEGHGYTFGSGTRLTVV.

This chain uses TRBV6-5 with TRBJ2-1; 7 nucleotides match TRBD1. V trimming: 6 bases; J trimming: 5 bases; junction bases outside the gene matches: 7. The CDR3 contains 14 residues. CDR1 MNHEY and CDR2 SVGAGI come from the germline V gene. CDR3 in amino acids: CASSPRDRNNEQFF. The CDR3 DNA reads TGTGCCAGCAGCCCGAGGGACAGAAACAATGAGCAGTTCTTC.

A note on this clone: Other DNA sequences in the same sample also yield this CDR3. This rearrangement joins TRBV19 to TRBJ1-2; 8 bases are shared with TRBD1. The V segment lost 4 bases and the J segment 7 bases; nucleotides outside the gene matches: 8. This CDR3 region has 14 residues. Germline CDR1 LNHDA, CDR2 SQIVND (reference sequence). CDR3 nucleotides: TGTGCCAGTAGTACCCGCGGACAGGGCTCTGGCTACACCTTC. It is translated as CASSTRGQGSGYTF. The full variable domain, with the rest looked up from reference TRBV19 and TRBJ1-2, is DGGITQSPKYLFRKEGQNVTLSCEQNLNHDAMYWYRQDPGQGLRLIYYSQIVNDFQKGDIAEGYSVSREKKESFPLTVTSAQKNPTAFYLCASSTRGQGSGYTFGSGTRLTVV.

V is TRBV30 and J is TRBJ2-5; 9 positions match TRBD1. CDR1 GTSNPN and CDR2 SVGIG come from the germline V gene (reference sequence). V was clipped by 3 bases and J by 5 bases; unmatched bases: 13. The CDR3 runs 16 residues. CDR3: CAWSPGGQGARETQYF. CDR3 sequence (DNA): TGTGCCTGGAGCCCCGGGGGACAGGGAGCTCGTGAGACCCAGTACTTC.

The rearrangement links TRBV19 to TRBJ2-1; D unresolved. This CDR3 comprises 12 residues. Trimming removed 3 bases at V and 9 bases at J, with 9 bases between. Germline CDR1 and CDR2: LNHDA and SQIVND (reference sequence). The CDR3 is CASSIWVGEQFF. CDR3 coding DNA: TGTGCCAGTAGTATTTGGGTGGGTGAGCAGTTCTTC. The full variable domain, with the rest looked up from reference TRBV19 and TRBJ2-1, is DGGITQSPKYLFRKEGQNVTLSCEQNLNHDAMYWYRQDPGQGLRLIYYSQIVNDFQKGDIAEGYSVSREKKESFPLTVTSAQKNPTAFYLCASSIWVGEQFFGPGTRLTVL.

The chain uses TRBV5-1 and TRBJ1-1, with D tentatively TRBD1 (5 bases). The CDR3 consists of 13 residues. The germline gives CDR1 SGHRS, CDR2 YFSETQ. Trimming removed 5 bases at V and 1 base at J, with 9 bases between. The CDR3 nucleotides read TGCGCCAGCAGTTCCGGGGCGAACACTGAAGCTTTCTTT. This gives the protein CASSSGANTEAFF. The variable domain in full, with the rest retrieved from reference TRBV5-1 and TRBJ1-1, is KAGVTQTPRYLIKTRGQQVTLSCSPISGHRSVSWYQQTPGQGLQFLFEYFSETQRNKGNFPGRFSGRQFSNSRSEMNVSTLELGDSALYLCASSSGANTEAFFGQGTRLTVV.

This clone came up once. This sequence joins TRBV18 and TRBJ1-2, with D unclear. CDR3 length equals 11 residues. Per germline, CDR1 KGHSH and CDR2 LQKENI. V was shortened by 2 bases and J by 6 bases, with 4 bases between the two germline ends. DNA of the CDR3: TGTGCCAGCTCACCAGGGAATGGCTACACCTTC. Its protein product is CASSPGNGYTF.

The CDR3 region has the DNA TGTGCCAGCAGTTTGCGGGGGAACTACGAGCAGTACTTC. It specifies CASSLRGNYEQYF. The chain recombines TRBV12-3 or TRBV12-4 with TRBJ2-7; TRBD2 aligns across 7 bases. J was trimmed by 3 bases and V by 3 bases; bases with no gene match: 2. This CDR3 has 13 amino acids.

The chain combines TRBV6-5 with TRBJ2-1; TRBD1 agrees at 8 bases. The CDR3 contains 15 residues. V gave up 8 bases and J gave up 5 bases; unmatched junction bases: 11. Looked up from germline, CDR1 is MNHEY and CDR2 is SVGAGI. The CDR3 DNA sequence: TGTGCCAGCTCCCCGCCAGGGGGCCGTAACAATGAGCAGTTCTTC. It is translated as CASSPPGGRNNEQFF.

The chain combines TRBV6-5 with TRBJ1-3; D gene uncertain. Per the germline V gene, CDR1 is MNHEY and CDR2 is SVGAGI. V lost 6 bases to trimming and J lost 7 bases, with 10 bases between them. The CDR3 is made up of 12 amino acids. The CDR3 DNA is TGTGCCAGCAGCCTTCCCGGGAACACCATATATTTT. Translating it yields CASSLPGNTIYF.

The chain joins TRBV2 to TRBJ2-3; D may be TRBD2 (6 bases). Germline CDR1 and CDR2: SNHLY and FYNNEI. V was pared by 9 bases and J by 2 bases, with 12 bases between. CDR3 size: 13 residues. The CDR3 loop is CASGGVATDTQYF. The CDR3 DNA sequence: TGTGCCAGTGGCGGGGTAGCCACAGATACGCAGTATTTT.

This clone was observed a single time. The chain joins TRBV6-1 to TRBJ2-1; D is ambiguous. The germline V gene has CDR1 MNHNS and CDR2 SASEGT. The V end lost 2 bases, the J end lost 7 bases, and 9 bases lay between the germline ends. The CDR3 is 13 residues long. The CDR3 region has the DNA TGTGCCAGCAGTGAATGGACCGGAAATGAGCAGTTCTTC. Its translation: CASSEWTGNEQFF.

The rearrangement joins TRBV5-1 to TRBJ2-5; TRBD2 matches 8 bases. CDR3 length: 18 residues. The ends lost 1 base at V and 1 base at J; junction bases unmatched: 12. In germline, CDR1 is SGHRS, CDR2 YFSETQ. DNA of the CDR3: TGCGCCAGCAGCTTGCCGGGAGCTACCGGGACTAGCCAAGAGACCCAGTACTTC. This codes for CASSLPGATGTSQETQYF.

This chain joins TRBV13 and TRBJ1-2; no clear D gene. The V gene's germline CDR1 is PRHDT and CDR2 FYEKMQ (reference sequence). Trimming cost V 4 bases and J 8 bases, with 14 bases left between them. CDR3 length: 13 amino acids. CDR3 DNA sequence: TGTGCCAGCAGCTCGGGGAACATGGAGGGCTACACCTTC. This sequence encodes CASSSGNMEGYTF.

The gene calls are TRBV11-2 and TRBJ2-1; a weak D match, TRBD2 (5 bases). From germline, CDR1 is SGHAT and CDR2 FQNNGV. The CDR3 totals 16 residues. Trimming stripped 5 bases from V and 0 bases from J, with 14 bases between. CDR3 in DNA: TGTGCCAGCAGCCGCACGTCGGGGAGCTCCTACAATGAGCAGTTCTTC. Amino acid sequence: CASSRTSGSSYNEQFF.

The chain links TRBV19 to TRBJ1-2, with D unclear. The CDR3 is 13 residues long. V was trimmed by 3 bases and J by 1 base, leaving 6 bases between them. CDR1 and CDR2 (germline): LNHDA, SQIVND (reference sequence). The CDR3 bases are TGTGCCAGTAGTATTGGGCATAACTATGGCTACACCTTC. This codes for CASSIGHNYGYTF. Based on the CDR3 plus reference TRBV19 and TRBJ1-2, the full variable domain is DGGITQSPKYLFRKEGQNVTLSCEQNLNHDAMYWYRQDPGQGLRLIYYSQIVNDFQKGDIAEGYSVSREKKESFPLTVTSAQKNPTAFYLCASSIGHNYGYTFGSGTRLTVV.

This clone has a single count. The gene calls are TRBV10-3 and TRBJ1-1, with D tentatively TRBD1 (5 bases). The CDR3 runs 16 residues. CDR1 and CDR2 (germline): ENHRY, SYGVKD. V dropped 4 bases and J dropped 5 bases, with 20 bases sitting between them. The CDR3 bases are TGTGCCATCAGTGCCCCCCCCAGTAGGGGAAGAACTGAAGCTTTCTTT. This gives the protein CAISAPPSRGRTEAFF.

Turning to this clone: At the DNA level, this CDR3 is encoded by other sequences in the same sample as well. The chain carries TRBV11-3 and TRBJ2-3; TRBD2 agrees at 7 bases. The CDR3 is 14 amino acids. J lost 3 bases, V lost 5 bases, and 5 bases had no gene match. CDR1 and CDR2 from the germline V gene are SGHNT and YENEEA. In nucleotides, the CDR3 is TGTGCCAGCAGCCCTGGGCGGGGGACAGATACGCAGTATTTT. Its translation is CASSPGRGTDTQYF.

J is TRBJ2-7 and V is TRBV6-6, with a weak D call TRBD1 (6 bases). V was trimmed by 8 bases and J by 2 bases, leaving 16 bases between them. This CDR3 region has 14 residues. The germline V gene encodes CDR1 MNHNY and CDR2 SVGAGI (reference sequence). The CDR3 DNA is TGTGCCAGCCGGACAGACAGCGGAGCCTACGAGCAGTACTTC. Residues: CASRTDSGAYEQYF.